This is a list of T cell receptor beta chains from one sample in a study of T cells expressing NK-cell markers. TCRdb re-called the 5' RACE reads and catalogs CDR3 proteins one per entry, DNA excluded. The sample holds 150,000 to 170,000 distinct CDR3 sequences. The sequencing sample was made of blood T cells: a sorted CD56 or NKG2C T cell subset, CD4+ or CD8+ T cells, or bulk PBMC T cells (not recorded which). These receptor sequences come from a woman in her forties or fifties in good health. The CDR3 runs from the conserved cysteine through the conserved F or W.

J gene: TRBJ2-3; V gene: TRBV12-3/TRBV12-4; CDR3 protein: CASSFQAPDTQYF
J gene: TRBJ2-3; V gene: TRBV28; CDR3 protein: CASSLYGGSTDTQYF
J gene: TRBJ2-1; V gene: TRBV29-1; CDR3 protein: CSITGGAYNEQFF
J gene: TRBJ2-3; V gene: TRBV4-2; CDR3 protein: CASSQDSGETDTQYF
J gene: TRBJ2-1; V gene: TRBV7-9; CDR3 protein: CARGTGNEQFF
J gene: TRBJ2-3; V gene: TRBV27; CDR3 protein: CASSMPGQTSTDTQYF
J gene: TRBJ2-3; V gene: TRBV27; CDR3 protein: CASSFVLADTQYF
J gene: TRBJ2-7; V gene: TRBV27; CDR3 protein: CASSLTVNYEQYF
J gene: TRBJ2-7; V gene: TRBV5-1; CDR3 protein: CATRAGIDGTYEQYF
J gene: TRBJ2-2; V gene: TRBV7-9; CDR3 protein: CASSLLTGVWGSSNTGELFF
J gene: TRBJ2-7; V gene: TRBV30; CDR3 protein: CAWSEMRVEQYF
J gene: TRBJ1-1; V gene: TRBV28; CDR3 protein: CASSYLSNYAEAFF
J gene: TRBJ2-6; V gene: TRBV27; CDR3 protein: CASSLYPPNSGANVLTF
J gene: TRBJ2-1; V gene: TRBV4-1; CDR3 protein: CASSHRFGAMDNEQFF
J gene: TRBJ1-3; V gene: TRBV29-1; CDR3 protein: CSVQSRTGGNTIYF
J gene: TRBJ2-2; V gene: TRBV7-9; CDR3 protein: CASSPGQGRRTGELFF
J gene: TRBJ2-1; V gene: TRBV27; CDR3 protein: CASSLIAGGFDNEQFF
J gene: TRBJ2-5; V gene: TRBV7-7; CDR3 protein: CASAKREYPETQYF
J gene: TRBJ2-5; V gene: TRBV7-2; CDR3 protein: CASSAQDRPQETQYF
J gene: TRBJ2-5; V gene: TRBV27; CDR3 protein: CASARGPAETQYF
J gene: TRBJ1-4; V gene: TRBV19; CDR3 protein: CASSGFGEKLFF
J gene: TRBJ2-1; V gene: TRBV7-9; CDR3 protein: CASPPGASGGVDYNEQFF
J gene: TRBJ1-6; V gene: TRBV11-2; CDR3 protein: CASSSADRHLDF
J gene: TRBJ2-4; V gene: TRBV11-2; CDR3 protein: CASSYYPSLAGGPLGKNIQYF
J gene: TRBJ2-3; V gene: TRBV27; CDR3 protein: CASATLDTQYF